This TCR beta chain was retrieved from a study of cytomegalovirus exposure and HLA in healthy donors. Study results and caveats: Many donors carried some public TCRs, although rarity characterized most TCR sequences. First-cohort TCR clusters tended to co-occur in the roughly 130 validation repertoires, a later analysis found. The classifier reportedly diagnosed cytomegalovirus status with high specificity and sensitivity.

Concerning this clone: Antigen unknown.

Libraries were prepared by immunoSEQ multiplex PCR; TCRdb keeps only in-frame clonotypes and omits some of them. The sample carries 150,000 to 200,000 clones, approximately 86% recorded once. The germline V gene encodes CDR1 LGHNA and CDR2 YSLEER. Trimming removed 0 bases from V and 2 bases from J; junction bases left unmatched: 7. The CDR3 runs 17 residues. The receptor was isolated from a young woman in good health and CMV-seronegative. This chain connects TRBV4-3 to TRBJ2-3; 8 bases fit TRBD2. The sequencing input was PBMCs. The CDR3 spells CASSQEKHGRATDTQYF. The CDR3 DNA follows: TGCGCCAGCAGCCAAGAGAAACACGGGAGGGCCACAGATACGCAGTATTTT.